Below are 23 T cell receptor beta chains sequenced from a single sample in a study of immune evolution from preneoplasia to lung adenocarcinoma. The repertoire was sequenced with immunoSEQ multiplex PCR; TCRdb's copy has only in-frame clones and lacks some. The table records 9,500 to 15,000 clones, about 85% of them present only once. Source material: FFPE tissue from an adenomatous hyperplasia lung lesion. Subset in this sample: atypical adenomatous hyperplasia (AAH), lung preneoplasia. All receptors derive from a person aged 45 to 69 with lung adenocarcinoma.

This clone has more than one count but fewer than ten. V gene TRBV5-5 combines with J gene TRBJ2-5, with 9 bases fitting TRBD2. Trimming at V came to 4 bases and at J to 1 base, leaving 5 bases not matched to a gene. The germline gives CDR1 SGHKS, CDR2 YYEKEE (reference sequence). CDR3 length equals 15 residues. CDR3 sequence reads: CASSHSGSPQETQYF. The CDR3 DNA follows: TGTGCCAGCAGCCATAGCGGGAGCCCCCAAGAGACCCAGTACTTC.

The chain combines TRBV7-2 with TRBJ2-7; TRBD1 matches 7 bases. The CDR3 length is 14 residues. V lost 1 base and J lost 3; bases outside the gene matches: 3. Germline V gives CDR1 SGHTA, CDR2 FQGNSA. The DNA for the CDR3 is TGTGCCAGCAGCTTAGGACAGGGTTACTACGAGCAGTACTTC. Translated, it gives CASSLGQGYYEQYF.

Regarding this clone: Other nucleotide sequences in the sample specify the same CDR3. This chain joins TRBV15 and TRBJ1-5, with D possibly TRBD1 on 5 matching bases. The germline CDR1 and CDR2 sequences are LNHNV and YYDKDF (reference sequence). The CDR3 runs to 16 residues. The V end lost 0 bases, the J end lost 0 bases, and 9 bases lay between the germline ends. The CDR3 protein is CATSRDGGASNQPQHF. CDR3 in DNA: TGTGCCACCAGCAGAGATGGAGGGGCTAGCAATCAGCCCCAGCATTTT. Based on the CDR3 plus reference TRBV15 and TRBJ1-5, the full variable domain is DAMVIQNPRYQVTQFGKPVTLSCSQTLNHNVMYWYQQKSSQAPKLLFHYYDKDFNNEADTPDNFQSRRPNTSFCFLDIRSPGLGDTAMYLCATSRDGGASNQPQHFGDGTRLSIL.

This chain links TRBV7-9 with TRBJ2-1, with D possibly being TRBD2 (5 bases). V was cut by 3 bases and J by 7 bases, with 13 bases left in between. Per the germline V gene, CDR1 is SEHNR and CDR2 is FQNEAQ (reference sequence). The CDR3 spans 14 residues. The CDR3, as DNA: TGTGCCAGCAGCTTCGGCGGTAGAGGGAATGAGCAGTTCTTC. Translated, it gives CASSFGGRGNEQFF.

DNA of the CDR3: TGTGCCAGCAGTTTAGGACCTAGTTATGGCTACACCTTC. It yields the protein CASSLGPSYGYTF. The chain employs TRBV28 and TRBJ1-2; no clear D. V was pared by 2 bases and J by 5 bases, with 9 bases between. The CDR3 contains 13 residues. Germline CDR1 and CDR2: MDHEN and SYDVKM.

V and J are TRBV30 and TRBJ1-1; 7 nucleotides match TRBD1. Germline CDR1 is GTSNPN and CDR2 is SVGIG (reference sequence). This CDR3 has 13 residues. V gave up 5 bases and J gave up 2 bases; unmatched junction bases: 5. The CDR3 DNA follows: TGTGCCTGGGCGGGACAGATAAACACTGAAGCTTTCTTT. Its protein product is CAWAGQINTEAFF.

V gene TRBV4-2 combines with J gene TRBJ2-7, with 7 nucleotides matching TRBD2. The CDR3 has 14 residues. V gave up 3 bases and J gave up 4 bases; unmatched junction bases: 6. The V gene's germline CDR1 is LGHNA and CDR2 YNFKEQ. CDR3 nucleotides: TGTGCCAGCAGCCAGGGCGGGAGTTTATACGAGCAGTACTTC. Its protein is CASSQGGSLYEQYF.

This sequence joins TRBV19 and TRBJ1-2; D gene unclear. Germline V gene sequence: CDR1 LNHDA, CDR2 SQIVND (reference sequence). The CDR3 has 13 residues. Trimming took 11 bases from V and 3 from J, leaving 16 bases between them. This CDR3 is CAAPPRYDYGYTF. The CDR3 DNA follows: TGTGCCGCCCCCCCCCGGTACGACTATGGCTACACCTTC.

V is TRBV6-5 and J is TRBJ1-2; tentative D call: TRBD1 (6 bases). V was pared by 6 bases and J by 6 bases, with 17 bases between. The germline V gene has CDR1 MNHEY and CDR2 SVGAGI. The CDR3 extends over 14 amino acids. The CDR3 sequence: CASRTPGDWHGYTF. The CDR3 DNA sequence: TGTGCCAGCAGGACGCCAGGGGACTGGCATGGCTACACCTTC.

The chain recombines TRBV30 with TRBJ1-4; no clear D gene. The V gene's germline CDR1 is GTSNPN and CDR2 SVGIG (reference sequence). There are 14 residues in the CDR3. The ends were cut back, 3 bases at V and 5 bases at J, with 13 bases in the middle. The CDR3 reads CAWSGSMRNEKLFF. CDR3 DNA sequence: TGTGCCTGGAGCGGGTCGATGCGGAATGAAAAACTGTTTTTT.

CDR3 loop: CASSRSGISSYNEQFF. CDR3 in DNA: TGTGCCAGCAGCCGTAGCGGGATCAGCTCCTACAATGAGCAGTTCTTC. This chain links TRBV4-2 with TRBJ2-1, with 8 bases identical to TRBD2. CDR1 and CDR2 (germline): LGHNA, YNFKEQ. The CDR3 has 16 residues. The ends lost 4 bases at V and 0 bases at J; junction bases unmatched: 5.

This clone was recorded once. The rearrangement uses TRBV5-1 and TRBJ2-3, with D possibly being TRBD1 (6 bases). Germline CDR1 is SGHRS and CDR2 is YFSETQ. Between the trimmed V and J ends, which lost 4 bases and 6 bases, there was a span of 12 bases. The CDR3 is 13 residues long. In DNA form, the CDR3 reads TGCGCCAGCAGCGACCAGACAGGTGATACGCAGTATTTT. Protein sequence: CASSDQTGDTQYF. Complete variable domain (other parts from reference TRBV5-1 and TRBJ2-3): KAGVTQTPRYLIKTRGQQVTLSCSPISGHRSVSWYQQTPGQGLQFLFEYFSETQRNKGNFPGRFSGRQFSNSRSEMNVSTLELGDSALYLCASSDQTGDTQYFGPGTRLTVL.

In nucleotides, the CDR3 is TGCGCCAGCAGCCAAGATACCACGATATCTGATCCCCAGCATTTT. Translated: CASSQDTTISDPQHF. The chain couples TRBV4-1 to TRBJ1-5; D unclear. The V end lost 0 bases, the J end lost 10 bases, and 16 bases lay between the germline ends. Per germline, CDR1 MGHRA and CDR2 YSYEKL. CDR3 length equals 15 residues.

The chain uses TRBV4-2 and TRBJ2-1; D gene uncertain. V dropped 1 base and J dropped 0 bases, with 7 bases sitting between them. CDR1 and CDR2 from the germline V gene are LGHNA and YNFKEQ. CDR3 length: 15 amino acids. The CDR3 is CASSQVGDSYNEQFF. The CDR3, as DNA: TGTGCCAGCAGCCAAGTGGGCGACTCCTACAATGAGCAGTTCTTC.

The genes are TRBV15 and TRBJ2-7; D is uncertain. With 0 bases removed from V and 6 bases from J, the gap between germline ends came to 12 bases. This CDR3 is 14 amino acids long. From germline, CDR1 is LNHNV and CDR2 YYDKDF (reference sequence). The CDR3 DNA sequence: TGTGCCACCAGCAGAGATTACCCCCGAAGCGAGCAGTACTTC. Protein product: CATSRDYPRSEQYF.

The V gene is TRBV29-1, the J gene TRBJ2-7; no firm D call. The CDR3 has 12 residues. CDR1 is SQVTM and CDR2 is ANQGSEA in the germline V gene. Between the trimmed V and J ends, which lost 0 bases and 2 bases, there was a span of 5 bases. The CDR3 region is CSVEDRTYEQYF. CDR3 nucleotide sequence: TGCAGCGTTGAAGACAGAACCTACGAGCAGTACTTC.

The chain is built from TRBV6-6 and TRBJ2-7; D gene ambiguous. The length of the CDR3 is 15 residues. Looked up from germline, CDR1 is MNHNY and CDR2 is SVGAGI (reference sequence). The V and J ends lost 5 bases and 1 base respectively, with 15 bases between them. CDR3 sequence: CASSGLHKRSYEQYF. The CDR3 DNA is TGTGCCAGCAGTGGGCTTCATAAGCGATCCTACGAGCAGTACTTC.

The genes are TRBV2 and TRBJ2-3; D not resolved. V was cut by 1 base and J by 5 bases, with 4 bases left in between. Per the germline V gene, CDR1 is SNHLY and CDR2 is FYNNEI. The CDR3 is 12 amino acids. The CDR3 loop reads CASSEGLDTQYF. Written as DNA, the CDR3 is TGTGCCAGCAGTGAAGGTCTAGATACGCAGTATTTT. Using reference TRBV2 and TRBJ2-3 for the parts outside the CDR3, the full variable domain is EPEVTQTPSHQVTQMGQEVILRCVPISNHLYFYWYRQILGQKVEFLVSFYNNEISEKSEIFDDQFSVERPDGSNFTLKIRSTKLEDSAMYFCASSEGLDTQYFGPGTRLTVL.

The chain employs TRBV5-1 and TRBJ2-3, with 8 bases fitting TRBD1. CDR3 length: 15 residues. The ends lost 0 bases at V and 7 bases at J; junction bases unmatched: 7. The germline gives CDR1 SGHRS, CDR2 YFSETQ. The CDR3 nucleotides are TGCGCCAGCAGCTTGGTGGGAACAGGGGGGAATACGCAGTATTTT. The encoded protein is CASSLVGTGGNTQYF.

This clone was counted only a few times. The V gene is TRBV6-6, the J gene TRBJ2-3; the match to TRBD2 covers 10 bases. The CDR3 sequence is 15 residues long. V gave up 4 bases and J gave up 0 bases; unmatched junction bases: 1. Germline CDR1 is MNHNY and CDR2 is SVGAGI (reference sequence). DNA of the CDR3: TGTGCCAGCAGTTTAGCGGGAGGAAGCACAGATACGCAGTATTTT. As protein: CASSLAGGSTDTQYF.

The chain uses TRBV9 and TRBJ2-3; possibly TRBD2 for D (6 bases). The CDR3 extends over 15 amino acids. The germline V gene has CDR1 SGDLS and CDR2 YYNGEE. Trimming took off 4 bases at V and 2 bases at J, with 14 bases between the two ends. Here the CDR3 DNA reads TGTGCCAGCAGCCCTGTTCTAGCGTCCACAGATACGCAGTATTTT. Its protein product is CASSPVLASTDTQYF.

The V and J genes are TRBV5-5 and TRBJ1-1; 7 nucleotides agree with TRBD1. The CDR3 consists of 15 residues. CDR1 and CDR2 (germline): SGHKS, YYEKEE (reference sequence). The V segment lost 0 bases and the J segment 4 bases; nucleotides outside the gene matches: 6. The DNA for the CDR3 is TGTGCCAGCAGCTTGGCGGCCTCAGGGGGCACTGAAGCTTTCTTT. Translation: CASSLAASGGTEAFF.

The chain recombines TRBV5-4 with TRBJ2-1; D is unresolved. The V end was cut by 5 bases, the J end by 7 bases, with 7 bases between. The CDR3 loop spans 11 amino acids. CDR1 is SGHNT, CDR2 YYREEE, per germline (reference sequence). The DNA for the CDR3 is TGTGCCAGCAGTATTCAGAATGAGCAGTTCTTC. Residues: CASSIQNEQFF.